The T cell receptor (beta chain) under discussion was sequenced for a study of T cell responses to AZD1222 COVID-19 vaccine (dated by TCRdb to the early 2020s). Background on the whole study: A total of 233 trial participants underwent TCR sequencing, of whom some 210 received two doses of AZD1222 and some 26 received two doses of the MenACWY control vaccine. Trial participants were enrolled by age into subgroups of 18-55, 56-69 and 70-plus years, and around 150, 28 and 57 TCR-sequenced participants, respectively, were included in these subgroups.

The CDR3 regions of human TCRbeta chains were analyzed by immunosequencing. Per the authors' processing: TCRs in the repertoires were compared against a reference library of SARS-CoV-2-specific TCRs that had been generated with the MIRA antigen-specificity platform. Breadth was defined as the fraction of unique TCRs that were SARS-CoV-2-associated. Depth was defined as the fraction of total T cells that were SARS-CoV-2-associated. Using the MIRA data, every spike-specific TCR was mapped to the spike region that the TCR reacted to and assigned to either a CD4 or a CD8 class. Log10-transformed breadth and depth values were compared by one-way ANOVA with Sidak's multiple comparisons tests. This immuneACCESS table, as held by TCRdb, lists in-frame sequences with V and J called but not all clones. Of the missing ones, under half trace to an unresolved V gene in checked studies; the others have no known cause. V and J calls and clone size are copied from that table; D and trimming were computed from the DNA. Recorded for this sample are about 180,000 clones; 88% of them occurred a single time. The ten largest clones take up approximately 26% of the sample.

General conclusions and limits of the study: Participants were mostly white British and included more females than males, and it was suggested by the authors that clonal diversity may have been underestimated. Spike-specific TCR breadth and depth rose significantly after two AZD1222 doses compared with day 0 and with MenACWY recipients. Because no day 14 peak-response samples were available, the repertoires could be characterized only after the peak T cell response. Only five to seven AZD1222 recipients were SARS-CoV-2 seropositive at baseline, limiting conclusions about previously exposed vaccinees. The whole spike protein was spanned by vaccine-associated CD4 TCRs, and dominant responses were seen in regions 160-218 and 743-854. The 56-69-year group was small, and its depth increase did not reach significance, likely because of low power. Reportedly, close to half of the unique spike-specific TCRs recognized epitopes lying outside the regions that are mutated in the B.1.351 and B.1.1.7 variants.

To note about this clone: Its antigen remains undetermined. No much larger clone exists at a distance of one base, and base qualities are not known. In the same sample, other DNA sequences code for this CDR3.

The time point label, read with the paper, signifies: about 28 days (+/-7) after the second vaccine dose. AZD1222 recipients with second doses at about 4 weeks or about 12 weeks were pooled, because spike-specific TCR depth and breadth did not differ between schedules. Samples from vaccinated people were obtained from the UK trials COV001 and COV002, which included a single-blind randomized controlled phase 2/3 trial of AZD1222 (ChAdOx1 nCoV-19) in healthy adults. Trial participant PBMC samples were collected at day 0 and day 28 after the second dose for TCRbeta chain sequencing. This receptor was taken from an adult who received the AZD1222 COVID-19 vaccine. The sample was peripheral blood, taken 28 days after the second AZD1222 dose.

The DNA reads TGTGCCAGCTCACCAAAGGAGACCCAGTACTTC. Its coded protein is CASSPKETQYF. The chain is made from TRBV18 and TRBJ2-5, with no D gene named confidently. Reading from cysteine to phenylalanine, the CDR3 counts 11 amino acids. Only the CDR3 DNA stays, 33 bases, in frame from base 1. At the junction V is shortened by 2 bases and J by 5 bases, with 3 bases in between. For CDR1 and CDR2, the germline V gene lists KGHSH and LQKENI.